Sequencing of this T cell receptor beta chain was carried out in a study of T cells in Graves' hyperthyroidism and ophthalmopathy. Findings of the study overall: Ophthalmopathy was identified by the model a median around 6 months ahead of onset.

This clonotype was observed at least ten times. Antigen specificity is unknown. The hyperthyroidism patients had all been newly diagnosed, and their disease duration was under 2 months. Their ages ranged from 18 to 65 years. Amplified TCR beta CDR3 regions came from RNA transcripts. The TCR CDR3 first-round RT-PCR relied on the HTBI primer set. TCRdb itself ran the multiplex PCR reads through MiXCR, one entry per CDR3 protein. The table lists hundreds of thousands of distinct CDR3 sequences, roughly 15% of them singletons. V lost 6 bases to trimming and J lost 1 base, with 12 bases between them. Germline V lookup: CDR1 DFQATT, CDR2 SNEGSKA (reference sequence). There are 13 residues in the CDR3.

The sequencing sample was made of blood. The receptor's source is a woman aged 18-29 years with Graves' hyperthyroidism. This sequence joins TRBV20-1 and TRBJ1-1, with unresolved D. The CDR3 nucleotides are TGCAGTGCCACCCTGGGGTCGAACACTGAAGCTTTCTTT. This translates into CSATLGSNTEAFF.